The next 2 T cell receptor beta chains were all read from a single sample in a study of identifying expanded T cells in peripheral blood. TCRdb keeps only in-frame clones here, not all; method: immunoSEQ multiplex PCR. The sample carries about 130,000 clones, around 88% recorded once. Sequencing was done on a sample of blood. These receptors originate from a person between 18 and 70 years old in good health.

The chain combines TRBV15 with TRBJ1-4; no firm D call. Trimming took off 0 bases at V and 0 bases at J, with 2 bases between the two ends. The germline CDR1 and CDR2 sequences are LNHNV and YYDKDF (reference sequence). There are 14 residues in the CDR3. The CDR3 DNA is TGTGCCACCAGCAGAGATGCAACTAATGAAAAACTGTTTTTT. It specifies CATSRDATNEKLFF.

The chain couples TRBV7-3 to TRBJ2-5, with D possibly TRBD1 on 6 matching bases. Trimming shortened V by 8 bases and J by 5 bases, and 15 bases separated the two germline ends. Germline lookup yields CDR1 SGHTA and CDR2 FQGTGA. CDR3 length equals 13 residues. CDR3 sequence reads: CASATGPEETQYF. The CDR3 DNA reads TGTGCCAGCGCTACAGGGCCCGAGGAGACCCAGTACTTC.